This passage covers 29 T cell receptor beta chains from one sample sequenced in a study of molecular identifiers for immune sequencing clone quantification. TCRdb redid the calling of the PCR reads with MiXCR, one entry per CDR3 protein. The repertoire holds about 36,000 distinct CDR3 sequences, with around 20% as singletons. Sequencing input: naive CD8+ T cells from blood, with Jurkat cell RNA spiked in. The subset: FACS-sorted CD8+CD4-CCR7+CD45RA+ naive T cells. The receptors originated from a human donor in good health. Some libraries in this study had Jurkat cell RNA spiked in.

By share, this clonotype ranks as medium-sized. The chain employs TRBV4-1 and TRBJ2-1, with D possibly being TRBD2 (5 bases). Trimming removed 4 bases at V and 4 bases at J, with 17 bases between. Germline V gene sequence: CDR1 MGHRA, CDR2 YSYEKL. This CDR3 has 16 amino acids. The CDR3 reads CASSLGAETKYNEQFF. CDR3 DNA: TGCGCCAGCAGCCTCGGAGCGGAGACAAAATACAATGAGCAGTTCTTC.

In DNA, the CDR3 is TGTGCCAGCACCCCTGGACTAGCTTCCAGAGATACGCAGTATTTT. The encoded protein is CASTPGLASRDTQYF. This chain uses TRBV27 with TRBJ2-3; 8 bases match TRBD2. Germline assignment: CDR1 MNHEY and CDR2 SMNVEV (reference sequence). Trimming cost V 7 bases and J 5 bases; bases outside gene matches: 11. This CDR3 has 15 amino acids.

This clonotype was recorded at least ten times. The rearrangement uses TRBV20-1 and TRBJ2-5; possibly TRBD1 for D (6 bases). The CDR3 runs to 14 residues. V lost 5 bases and J lost 5, with 18 bases in between. CDR1 is DFQATT, CDR2 SNEGSKA, per germline (reference sequence). In DNA form, the CDR3 reads TGCAGTGCTTTTGGGACACAAATAAGGGAGACCCAGTACTTC. Protein: CSAFGTQIRETQYF.

This clonotype was recorded at least ten times. The chain combines TRBV20-1 with TRBJ2-1; 9 bases line up with TRBD2. The CDR3 spans 17 residues. Trimming cost V 0 bases and J 7 bases; bases outside gene matches: 13. Germline CDR1 is DFQATT and CDR2 is SNEGSKA (reference sequence). The DNA for the CDR3 is TGCAGTGCTAGAGATTTCCCCTCGGCTAGCGGGAATAATGAGCAGTTCTTC. This gives the protein CSARDFPSASGNNEQFF.

A remark on this clonotype: This may be a read error, as it is one base from a much larger clone. This chain links TRBV24-1 with TRBJ2-7, with 7 nucleotides matching TRBD2. Germline lookup yields CDR1 KGHDR and CDR2 SFDVKD. The CDR3 has 12 residues. The CDR3 DNA is TGTGTCACACTTAGCGGGTTCTACGAGCAGTACTTC. Encoded protein: CVTLSGFYEQYF.

This clonotype has at least ten counts. The chain recombines TRBV4-1 with TRBJ2-2; 11 bases agree with TRBD2. The ends lost 10 bases at V and 4 bases at J; junction bases unmatched: 5. CDR1 MGHRA and CDR2 YSYEKL come from the germline V gene. The length of the CDR3 is 14 residues. The DNA for the CDR3 is TGCGCCACCTCCACTAGCGGGAGCACCGGGGAGCTGTTTTTT. Amino acid sequence: CATSTSGSTGELFF.

The rearrangement links TRBV28 to TRBJ1-1, with D possibly matching TRBD1 (5 bases). Germline CDR1 MDHEN, CDR2 SYDVKM. The CDR3 runs 12 residues. Between the trimmed V and J ends, which lost 8 bases and 4 bases, there was a span of 11 bases. CDR3 protein: CASGKGSTEAFF. CDR3 DNA: TGTGCCAGCGGAAAGGGGAGCACTGAAGCTTTCTTT.

This clonotype was observed at least ten times. The gene calls are TRBV12-3 or TRBV12-4 and TRBJ2-7; TRBD1 aligns across 9 bases. Trimming removed 1 base from V and 9 bases from J; junction bases left unmatched: 7. The CDR3 spans 14 residues. CDR3 protein: CASSLGDRVLGQYF. The CDR3 region has the DNA TGTGCCAGCAGTTTAGGGGACAGGGTCTTGGGGCAGTACTTC.

This clonotype is classed as medium-sized. The rearrangement links TRBV12-3 or TRBV12-4 to TRBJ2-3; D not certain. Trimming left V 3 bases short and J 8 bases short, with 12 bases between. The CDR3 spans 13 residues. CDR3 amino acids: CASSLSSGPTQYF. The DNA of the CDR3 is TGTGCCAGCAGTTTGAGTTCCGGACCTACGCAGTATTTT.

The CDR3 here is CASRSFSLETQYF. CDR3 nucleotide sequence: TGTGCCAGCCGGAGTTTCAGCTTAGAGACCCAGTACTTC. This chain joins TRBV27 and TRBJ2-5; the D is unclear. Germline-derived CDR1 and CDR2 are MNHEY and SMNVEV (reference sequence). The CDR3 has 13 residues. V gave up 8 bases and J gave up 4 bases, with 14 bases separating them.

The V gene is TRBV9, the J gene TRBJ2-5; possible D gene TRBD1, 6 bases. Per the germline V gene, CDR1 is SGDLS and CDR2 is YYNGEE. The CDR3 consists of 14 residues. The V end lost 4 bases, the J end lost 5 bases, and 15 bases lay between the germline ends. CDR3 nucleotide sequence: TGTGCCAGCAGCACAGGGACGAACTTGGAGACCCAGTACTTC. Protein sequence: CASSTGTNLETQYF.

In this sample, this clonotype turned up a few times. The chain carries TRBV7-8 and TRBJ2-3; D perhaps matches TRBD2 (5 bases). Trimming shortened V by 3 bases and J by 1 base, and 14 bases separated the two germline ends. Per the germline V gene, CDR1 is SGHVS and CDR2 is FQNEAQ. This CDR3 has 16 amino acids. The CDR3 DNA reads TGTGCCAGCAGCTTTACGGACTTACTTGGCACAGATACGCAGTATTTT. Translated, it gives CASSFTDLLGTDTQYF.

This clonotype was picked up many times. This chain uses TRBV9 with TRBJ2-1; 8 bases are shared with TRBD2. The CDR3 covers 15 residues. Germline values: CDR1 SGDLS, CDR2 YYNGEE. Unmatched junction bases numbered 5, after V lost 0 bases and J lost 6 bases. The CDR3 is CASSVERETVNEQFF. The CDR3 DNA reads as TGTGCCAGCAGCGTAGAGCGGGAGACGGTCAATGAGCAGTTCTTC.

This clonotype was counted many times. The genes are TRBV5-6 and TRBJ2-5; D unclear. The CDR3 runs 11 residues. Germline V gives CDR1 SGHDT, CDR2 YYEEEE. V lost 2 bases and J lost 1, with 0 bases in between. The CDR3 coding sequence is TGTGCCAGCAGCTTCCAAGAGACCCAGTACTTC. This codes for CASSFQETQYF.

This clonotype was counted ten times or more. In DNA form, the CDR3 reads TGCGCCAGCAGCCAAGATGAGTCCGTGGGACAGCCCCAGCATTTT. It encodes CASSQDESVGQPQHF. The chain uses TRBV4-3 and TRBJ1-5; D gene unclear. The V end lost 0 bases, the J end lost 7 bases, and 13 bases lay between the germline ends. The CDR3 is 15 residues long. CDR1 LGHNA and CDR2 YSLEER come from the germline V gene.

Concerning this clonotype: It may be a read error: a sequence one base away is much more abundant. The CDR3 DNA sequence: TGCGGCGTTGTTGGGGACACCGGGGAGCTGTTTTTT. It translates to CGVVGDTGELFF. V is TRBV29-1 and J is TRBJ2-2; D not certain. Per germline, CDR1 SQVTM and CDR2 ANQGSEA. The CDR3 has 12 residues.

This chain uses TRBV14 with TRBJ2-7, with 8 bases aligning to TRBD2. The V gene end was trimmed by 5 bases and the J gene end by 3 bases; junction bases not matched to a gene: 12. The CDR3 loop spans 16 amino acids. The germline V gene has CDR1 SGHDN and CDR2 FVKESK. This chain's CDR3 is CASSDRFGTSYYEQYF. The CDR3 DNA is TGTGCCAGCAGCGACCGTTTTGGGACTAGTTACTACGAGCAGTACTTC.

Notes on this clonotype: A read error may be the cause here, since a much bigger clone is one base away. The chain has TRBV12-3 or TRBV12-4 and TRBJ2-7; D gene uncertain. The CDR3 contains 13 residues. CDR3 bases: TGTGCCAACAGTGGTAAGGCAAGCTGCGAGCAGTACTTC. Translation gives CANSGKASCEQYF.

The chain has TRBV6-5 and TRBJ1-2; 9 positions match TRBD1. The CDR3 has 13 residues. Germline V gene sequence: CDR1 MNHEY, CDR2 SVGAGI. V gave up 3 bases and J gave up 13 bases; unmatched junction bases: 9. The CDR3 here is CASSYSTGGRVTF. For the CDR3, the DNA is TGTGCCAGCAGTTATAGTACAGGGGGCAGGGTCACCTTC.

This clonotype was picked up many times. The chain employs TRBV7-9 and TRBJ2-2; possibly TRBD1 or TRBD2 for D (6 bases each). CDR3 length: 15 residues. Germline V gene data show CDR1 as SEHNR and CDR2 as FQNEAQ (reference sequence). Trimming left V 5 bases short and J 5 bases short, with 15 bases between. The chain's CDR3 is CASSQPRGQTGELFF. CDR3 nucleotide sequence: TGTGCCAGCAGCCAACCCCGGGGGCAGACCGGGGAGCTGTTTTTT. Combining the CDR3 with reference TRBV7-9 and TRBJ2-2 gives the whole variable domain DTGVSQNPRHKITKRGQNVTFRCDPISEHNRLYWYRQTLGQGPEFLTYFQNEAQLEKSRLLSDRFSAERPKGSFSTLEIQRTEQGDSAMYLCASSQPRGQTGELFFGEGSRLTVL.

Comment on this clonotype: A much larger clone lies a single base off, so this may be a read error. The chain combines TRBV29-1 with TRBJ1-1; D uncertain. Per germline, CDR1 SQVTM and CDR2 ANQGSEA. V lost 8 bases and J lost 1, with 8 bases in between. The CDR3 totals 11 residues. The CDR3 spells CSIARNTEAFF. The CDR3 region has the DNA TGCAGCATTGCTCGGAACACTGAAGCTTTCTTT.

The sample holds many counts of this clonotype. The chain recombines TRBV7-8 with TRBJ1-4; 7 bases line up with TRBD1. The CDR3 is 14 residues long. Germline CDR1 and CDR2: SGHVS and FQNEAQ. The J segment lost 4 bases and the V segment lost 5 bases, leaving 4 bases of the junction unmatched. The CDR3 nucleotides are TGTGCCAGCAGCGAGACAGGGTTTAATGAAAAACTGTTTTTT. This gives the protein CASSETGFNEKLFF.

A note on this clonotype: A much larger clone lies one base from this, so it may be a read error. The gene calls are TRBV14 and TRBJ2-1; D assignment may be TRBD1 or TRBD2 (5 bases each). The CDR3 extends over 13 amino acids. Per the germline V gene, CDR1 is SGHDN and CDR2 is FVKESK. The V gene lost 4 bases and the J gene lost 9 bases, with 13 bases spanning the gap. The CDR3 sequence is CASSLGRASEQFF. CDR3 coding DNA: TGTGCCAGCAGCCTGGGACGAGCCAGTGAGCAGTTCTTC.

This clonotype was seen just once. Since a much larger clone is just one base distant, this may be a read error. V and J are TRBV29-1 and TRBJ2-3; D is undetermined. The V gene's germline CDR1 is SQVTM and CDR2 ANQGSEA. The CDR3 runs to 15 residues. Trimming pared 0 bases from V and 0 bases from J, leaving 10 bases between. The CDR3 sequence: CSVEDQLRSTDTQYF. DNA for the CDR3: TGCAGCGTTGAAGATCAGCTGAGAAGCACAGATACGCAGTATTTT.

The chain has TRBV27 and TRBJ2-7, with 14 bases aligning to TRBD2. The CDR3 is 15 residues long. Losses at the gene ends were 6 bases for V and 6 bases for J; bases not matched to a gene: 7. The germline V gene has CDR1 MNHEY and CDR2 SMNVEV (reference sequence). In DNA, the CDR3 is TGTGCCAGCAGCCCAACGACTAGCGGGAGGGCCGAGCAGTACTTC. The encoded protein is CASSPTTSGRAEQYF.

This clonotype was observed at least ten times. The chain carries TRBV7-9 and TRBJ2-1; TRBD1 matches 7 bases. This CDR3 has 13 amino acids. Trimming removed 7 bases from V and 6 bases from J; junction bases left unmatched: 6. Germline lookup yields CDR1 SEHNR and CDR2 FQNEAQ (reference sequence). Here the CDR3 DNA reads TGTGCCAGCACCCTTGAGGGGGCCAATGAGCAGTTCTTC. This sequence encodes CASTLEGANEQFF.

Comments on this clonotype: Just one base apart from a much larger clone, this may be a read error. Without the conserved terminal phenylalanine or tryptophan, this CDR3 likely stems from a read error. The chain links TRBV27 to TRBJ2-1, with D perhaps matching TRBD2 (7 bases). The CDR3 is made up of 13 amino acids. V was clipped by 2 bases and J by 8 bases, with 10 bases between them. CDR1 is MNHEY, CDR2 SMNVEV, per germline (reference sequence). CDR3 sequence reads: CASSLGGAHEQFL. The CDR3 DNA sequence: TGTGCCAGCAGTTTAGGGGGGGCGCATGAGCAGTTCCTC.

This clonotype was recorded many times. The chain is built from TRBV7-9 and TRBJ2-3; D is perhaps TRBD2 (5 bases). Germline V CDR1 and CDR2: SEHNR, FQNEAQ (reference sequence). Trimming removed 6 bases from V and 0 bases from J, with 19 bases in between. The CDR3 loop spans 17 amino acids. CDR3 protein: CASSRLALTPSTDTQYF. For the CDR3, the DNA is TGTGCCAGCAGTCGGCTAGCCCTCACTCCTAGCACAGATACGCAGTATTTT.

The sample holds many counts of this clonotype. CDR3 loop: CASSTAFTDTQYF. The CDR3 DNA reads TGTGCCAGTAGTACTGCTTTCACAGATACGCAGTATTTT. The rearrangement uses TRBV19 and TRBJ2-3; D remains ambiguous. Trimming pared 4 bases from V and 2 bases from J, leaving 7 bases between. CDR1 and CDR2 from the germline V gene are LNHDA and SQIVND (reference sequence). This CDR3 spans 13 amino acids.